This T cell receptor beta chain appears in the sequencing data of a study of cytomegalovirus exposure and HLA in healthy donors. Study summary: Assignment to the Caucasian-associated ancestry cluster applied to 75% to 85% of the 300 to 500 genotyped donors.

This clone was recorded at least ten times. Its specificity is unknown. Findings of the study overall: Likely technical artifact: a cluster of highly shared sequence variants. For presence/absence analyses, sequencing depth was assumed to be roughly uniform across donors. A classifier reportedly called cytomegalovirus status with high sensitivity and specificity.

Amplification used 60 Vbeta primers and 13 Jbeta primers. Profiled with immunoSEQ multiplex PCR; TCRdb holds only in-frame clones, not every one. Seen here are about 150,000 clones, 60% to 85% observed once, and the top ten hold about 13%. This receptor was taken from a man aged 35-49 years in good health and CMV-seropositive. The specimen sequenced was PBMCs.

The CDR3 DNA reads TGTGCCAGCTGGACAGGCGGTACGAGGGAGCAGTACTTC. Residues: CASWTGGTREQYF. This chain uses TRBV28 with TRBJ2-7; 7 bases align to TRBD1. Germline V lookup: CDR1 MDHEN, CDR2 SYDVKM. V lost 8 bases to trimming and J lost 7 bases; unmatched junction nucleotides: 11. CDR3 length equals 13 residues.